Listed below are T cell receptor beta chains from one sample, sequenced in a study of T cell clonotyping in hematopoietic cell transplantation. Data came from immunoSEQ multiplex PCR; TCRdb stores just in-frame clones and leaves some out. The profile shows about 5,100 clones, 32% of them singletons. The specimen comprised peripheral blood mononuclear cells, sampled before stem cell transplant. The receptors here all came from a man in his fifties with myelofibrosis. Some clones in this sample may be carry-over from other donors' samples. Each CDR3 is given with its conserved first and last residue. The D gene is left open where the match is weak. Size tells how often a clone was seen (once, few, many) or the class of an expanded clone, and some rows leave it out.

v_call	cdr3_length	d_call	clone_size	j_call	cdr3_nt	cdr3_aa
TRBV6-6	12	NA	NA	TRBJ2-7	TGTGCCAGCAGTTACTCTGGGGGCGAGCAGTACTTC	CASSYSGGEQYF
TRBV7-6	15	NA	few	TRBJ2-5	TGTGCCAGCAGCTTAGAATTATTAGGGAGCCAGACCCAGTACTTC	CASSLELLGSQTQYF
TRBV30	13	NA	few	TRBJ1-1	TGTGCCTGGAGTGTACTCTGGGGCCGTGAAGCTTTCTTT	CAWSVLWGREAFF
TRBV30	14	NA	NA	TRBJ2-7	TGTGCCTGGAGTGTAGGGCAGGGGCTGTGGGAGCAGTACTTC	CAWSVGQGLWEQYF
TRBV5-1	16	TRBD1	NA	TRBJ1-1	TGCGCCAGCAGCAGGGGAACCGGGACAGGGGGCACTGAAGCTCTCTTT	CASSRGTGTGGTEALF
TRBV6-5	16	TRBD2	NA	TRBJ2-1	TGTGCCAGCAGTTACGGCCTAGCGGGGTTAAATGGTGAGCAGTTCTTC	CASSYGLAGLNGEQFF
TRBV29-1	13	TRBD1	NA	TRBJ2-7	TGCAGCGTGGGGACGACAGGGGGCTACGAGCAGTACTTC	CSVGTTGGYEQYF
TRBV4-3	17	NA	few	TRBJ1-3	TGCGCCAGCAGCCAGAGGTTTGGGGGTAGAAGTGGAAACACCATATATTTT	CASSQRFGGRSGNTIYF
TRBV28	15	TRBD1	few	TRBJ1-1	TGTGCCAGCAGTTTCACAGGGGGTCTTGACACTGAAGCTTTCTTT	CASSFTGGLDTEAFF
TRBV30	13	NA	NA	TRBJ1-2	TGTGCATGGAGTGTACAGCCGAACTATGGCTACACCTTC	CAWSVQPNYGYTF
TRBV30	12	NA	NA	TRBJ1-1	TGTGCCTGGAGGGGACGGATAGCGCGAGCTTTCTTT	CAWRGRIARAFF
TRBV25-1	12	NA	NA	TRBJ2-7	TGTGCCAGCAAGGAAGAACCCTACGAGCAGTACTTC	CASKEEPYEQYF
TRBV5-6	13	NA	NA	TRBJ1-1	TGTGCCAGCAGACCCGGGGGCGTTGGTGAAGCTTTCTTT	CASRPGGVGEAFF
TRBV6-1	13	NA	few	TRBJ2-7	TGTGCCAGCAGTGAATTCGCCTTAACCGAGCAGTACTTC	CASSEFALTEQYF